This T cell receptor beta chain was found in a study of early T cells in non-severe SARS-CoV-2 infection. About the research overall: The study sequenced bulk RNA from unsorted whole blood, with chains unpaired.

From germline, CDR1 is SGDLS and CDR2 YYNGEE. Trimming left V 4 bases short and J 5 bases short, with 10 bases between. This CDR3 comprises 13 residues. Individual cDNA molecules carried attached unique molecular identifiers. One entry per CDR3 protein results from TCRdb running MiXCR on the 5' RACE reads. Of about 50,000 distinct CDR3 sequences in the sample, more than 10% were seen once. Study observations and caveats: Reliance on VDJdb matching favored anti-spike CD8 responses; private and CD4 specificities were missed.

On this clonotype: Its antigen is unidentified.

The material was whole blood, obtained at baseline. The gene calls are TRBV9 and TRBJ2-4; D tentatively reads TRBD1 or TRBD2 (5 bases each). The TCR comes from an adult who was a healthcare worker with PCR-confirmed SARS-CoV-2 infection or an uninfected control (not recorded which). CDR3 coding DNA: TGTGCCAGCAGCTCCCGGGGCGAAAACATTCAGTACTTC. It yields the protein CASSSRGENIQYF.